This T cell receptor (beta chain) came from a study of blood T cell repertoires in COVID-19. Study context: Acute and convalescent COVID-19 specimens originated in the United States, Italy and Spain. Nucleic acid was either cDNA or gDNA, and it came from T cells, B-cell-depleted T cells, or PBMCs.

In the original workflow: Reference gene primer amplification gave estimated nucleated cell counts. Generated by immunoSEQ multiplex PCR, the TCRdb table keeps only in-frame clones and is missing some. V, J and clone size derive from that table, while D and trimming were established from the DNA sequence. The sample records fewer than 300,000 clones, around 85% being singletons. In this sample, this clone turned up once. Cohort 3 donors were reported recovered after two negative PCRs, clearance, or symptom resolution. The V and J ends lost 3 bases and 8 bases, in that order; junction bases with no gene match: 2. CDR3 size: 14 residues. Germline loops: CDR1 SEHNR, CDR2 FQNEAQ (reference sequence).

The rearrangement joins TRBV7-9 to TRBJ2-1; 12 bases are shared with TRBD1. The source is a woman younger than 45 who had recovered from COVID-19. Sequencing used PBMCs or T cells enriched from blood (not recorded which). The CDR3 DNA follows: TGTGCCAGCAGCTTGGGGACAGGGGGCTATGAGCAGTTCTTC. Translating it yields CASSLGTGGYEQFF.